A single sample is the source of the 17 T cell receptor beta chains below, sequenced in a study of tumor-infiltrating lymphocytes in oesophageal squamous cell carcinoma. From the PCR reads, TCRdb called clonotypes with MiXCR, one entry per CDR3 protein. Found here are around 22,000 distinct CDR3 sequences, more than 30% of them singletons; the top ten hold under 30%. Specimen: esophageal tumor tissue. These receptors all come from a male donor with esophageal squamous cell carcinoma.

This clonotype was seen many times. V gene TRBV28 combines with J gene TRBJ1-2; D uncertain. V lost 2 bases, J lost 8 bases, and 12 bases lay in between. The CDR3 sequence is 13 residues long. Germline assignment: CDR1 MDHEN and CDR2 SYDVKM. CDR3: CASSLALVGGYTF. CDR3 bases: TGTGCCAGCAGTTTAGCCCTCGTCGGAGGCTACACCTTC.

By sample fraction, this clonotype is medium-sized. The chain uses TRBV7-9 and TRBJ2-3; D assignment may be TRBD1 or TRBD2 (5 bases each). CDR1 SEHNR and CDR2 FQNEAQ come from the germline V gene (reference sequence). The CDR3 has 12 amino acids. The V end was cut by 4 bases, the J end by 5 bases, with 7 bases between. The CDR3: CASSWGKDTQYF. DNA for the CDR3: TGTGCCAGCAGCTGGGGGAAAGATACGCAGTATTTT.

This clonotype was found many times. The chain links TRBV7-8 to TRBJ1-1; no clear D gene. This CDR3 is 15 amino acids long. Trimming shortened V by 5 bases and J by 3 bases, and 16 bases separated the two germline ends. Germline V gene lookup returns CDR1 SGHVS and CDR2 FQNEAQ. For the CDR3, the DNA is TGTGCCAGCAGCGCATTTGGTAGGCTAGACACTGAAGCTTTCTTT. Translated: CASSAFGRLDTEAFF.

The chain employs TRBV20-1 and TRBJ1-2; no definite D call. Germline V CDR1 and CDR2: DFQATT, SNEGSKA (reference sequence). The CDR3 runs 9 residues. V was pared by 6 bases and J by 8 bases, with 7 bases between. DNA of the CDR3: TGCAGTGCCGTGGGGGGCTACACCTTC. It yields the protein CSAVGGYTF.

In its sample, this clonotype is medium-sized. CDR3 nucleotides: TGTGCCAGCAGCTTATCGGAGAACACTGAAGCTTTCTTT. It codes for CASSLSENTEAFF. V and J are TRBV7-8 and TRBJ1-1; D not certain. Deletions cut 2 bases from V and 1 base from J, with 5 bases between. The CDR3 extends over 13 amino acids. Germline-derived CDR1 and CDR2 are SGHVS and FQNEAQ.

The rearrangement uses TRBV7-3 and TRBJ2-1; TRBD2 is a possible D gene (6 bases). The germline gives CDR1 SGHTA, CDR2 FQGTGA. V gave up 3 bases and J gave up 9 bases, with 9 bases separating them. The CDR3 runs 12 residues. CDR3 protein: CASSLEGSEQFF. CDR3 DNA sequence: TGTGCCAGCAGCTTGGAGGGAAGTGAGCAGTTCTTC.

The chain is built from TRBV7-9 and TRBJ1-5, with D unresolved. V gave up 2 bases and J gave up 4 bases, with 6 bases separating them. CDR1 and CDR2 from the germline V gene are SEHNR and FQNEAQ (reference sequence). The CDR3 has 13 residues. The chain's CDR3 is CASSLKENQPQHF. CDR3 in DNA: TGTGCCAGCAGCTTAAAGGAGAATCAGCCCCAGCATTTT.

V is TRBV27 and J is TRBJ2-1, with a tentative D call TRBD2 (7 bases). The J call is in doubt because the DNA end fits TRBJ2-7 better. The CDR3 spans 13 residues. Germline CDR1 MNHEY, CDR2 SMNVEV (reference sequence). The CDR3 region has the DNA TGTGCCAGCATCATCTCGGGGGGCTGCGAGCAGTACTTC. As protein: CASIISGGCEQYF.

This clonotype was detected ten times or more. The rearrangement links TRBV7-9 to TRBJ2-7; D gene ambiguous. V dropped 1 base and J dropped 5 bases, with 15 bases sitting between them. The CDR3 has 15 residues. In germline, CDR1 is SEHNR, CDR2 FQNEAQ (reference sequence). The chain's CDR3 is CASSLGNPSIDEQYF. The DNA of the CDR3 is TGTGCCAGCAGCTTAGGGAACCCCTCTATTGACGAGCAGTACTTC.

This clonotype has more than one count but fewer than ten. This chain connects TRBV6-2 or TRBV6-3 to TRBJ1-2, with TRBD1 as a possible D gene (6 bases). The V end lost 4 bases, the J end lost 7 bases, and 19 bases lay between the germline ends. The CDR3 has 15 residues. CDR1 MNHEY and CDR2 SVGEGT come from the germline V gene. The CDR3 protein is CASSSTDRFLLGYTF. DNA of the CDR3: TGTGCCAGCAGTTCGACCGACAGGTTTCTCCTTGGCTACACCTTC.

The rearrangement joins TRBV7-1 to TRBJ2-2; tentative D call: TRBD2 (6 bases). TRBV7-1 falls under the ORF class, with uncertain function. The ends were cut back, 7 bases at V and 2 bases at J, with 17 bases in the middle. The CDR3 contains 16 residues. CDR3 sequence (DNA): TGTGCCAGCAACCCCGCGGGGCGGATTAACACCGGGGAGCTGTTTTTT. This encodes CASNPAGRINTGELFF.

On this clonotype itself: The conserved final phenylalanine or tryptophan is absent from the CDR3, which likely points to a read error. It is unclear where the CDR3 begins or ends on the DNA, so no DNA is shown, and the CDR3 is as TCRdb lists it. CDR3 region: CASSRELGRKFLPLHFGT. The V and J genes are TRBV6-8 and TRBJ2-3; the listed D gene, TRBD2, was not tested against the DNA. The germline gives CDR1 MNHGY, CDR2 SAAAGT. Ends included, the CDR3 has 18 residues.

This clonotype turned up a few times. The rearrangement uses TRBV15 and TRBJ2-5; tentatively, D is TRBD2 (6 bases). The CDR3 is 15 residues long. Trimming took off 0 bases at V and 4 bases at J, with 12 bases between the two ends. Looked up from germline, CDR1 is LNHNV and CDR2 is YYDKDF (reference sequence). The chain's CDR3 is CATSRDLGGRETQYF. The CDR3 nucleotides read TGTGCCACCAGCAGAGATCTTGGGGGGAGAGAGACCCAGTACTTC. Full variable domain (outside the CDR3, taken from reference TRBV15 and TRBJ2-5): DAMVIQNPRYQVTQFGKPVTLSCSQTLNHNVMYWYQQKSSQAPKLLFHYYDKDFNNEADTPDNFQSRRPNTSFCFLDIRSPGLGDTAMYLCATSRDLGGRETQYFGPGTRLLVL.

This clonotype was recorded at least ten times. CDR3 amino acids: CASSQDGNRPRSEGETQYF. CDR3 bases: TGTGCCAGCAGCCAAGATGGGAACAGACCTAGATCGGAGGGAGAGACCCAGTACTTC. The rearrangement joins TRBV4-2 to TRBJ2-5, with D maybe TRBD2 (6 bases). V shed 0 bases and J shed 4 bases, with 24 bases lying between them. The CDR3 is 19 residues long. Germline V gene lookup returns CDR1 LGHNA and CDR2 YNFKEQ.

This clonotype was counted at least ten times. This chain joins TRBV5-8 and TRBJ1-5; the D is unclear. The CDR3 sequence is 15 residues long. CDR1 and CDR2 from the germline V gene are SGHTS and YDEGEE. The V gene lost 8 bases and the J gene lost 6 bases, with 21 bases spanning the gap. DNA for the CDR3: TGTGCCAGTACCACGAACAAGTTGTTTCGTCAGCCCCAGCATTTT. Its protein is CASTTNKLFRQPQHF.

This clonotype was seen repeatedly, ten times or more. Germline is not matched at one junction end, which may reflect a read error. The chain combines TRBV28 with TRBJ1-1; no definite D call. Germline-derived CDR1 and CDR2 are MDHEN and SYDVKM. The CDR3 runs 17 residues. The DNA for the CDR3 is TGTGCCAGCAGTTCAGGCACGCGGGCTCCCATGAACCCTGAAGCTTTCTTT. This gives the protein CASSSGTRAPMNPEAFF.

This clonotype was observed once. The chain employs TRBV12-3 or TRBV12-4 and TRBJ2-2; no definite D call. V was shortened by 2 bases and J by 2 bases, with 0 bases between the two germline ends. CDR3 length: 12 residues. DNA of the CDR3: TGTGCCAGCAGTTTAAACACCGGGGAGCTGTTTTTT. It encodes CASSLNTGELFF.